This T cell receptor beta chain is from a study of early T cells in non-severe SARS-CoV-2 infection. For the study at large: Sequencing targeted bulk RNA from unsorted whole blood, leaving chains unpaired. Study-level findings and limits: Using VDJdb, the matching emphasized anti-spike CD8 responses while missing private and CD4 specificities.

Each cDNA molecule carried a unique molecular identifier. TCRdb reanalysed the 5' RACE reads using MiXCR and keeps one entry per CDR3 protein. The sample lists more than 25,000 distinct CDR3 sequences, over 4.5% occurring once. In its sample, this clonotype was seen many times. The antigen is unknown. The sequencing input was whole blood. The receptor was derived from an adult who was a healthcare worker with PCR-confirmed SARS-CoV-2 infection or an uninfected control (not recorded which).

The DNA of the CDR3 is TGTGCCAGTCAGGGGGCAATAAGCTATGGCTACACCTTC. It is translated as CASQGAISYGYTF. The chain has TRBV6-5 and TRBJ1-2; TRBD1 aligns across 8 bases. This CDR3 comprises 13 residues. CDR1 and CDR2 (germline): MNHEY, SVGAGI. Trimming took 9 bases from V and 4 from J; bases not matched to a gene: 7.